This TCR beta chain emerged from a study of CD8 T cells in ankylosing spondylitis. Findings of the study overall: Ankylosing spondylitis blood appeared to be characterized by a TCR beta motif of roughly eight highly homologous variants.

CDR3 size: 13 residues. Germline V gene lookup returns CDR1 SGHDT and CDR2 YYEEEE. Concerning this clonotype: Its antigen is undetermined. Germline and junction disagree at one end, which may indicate a read error.

Molecular-barcoded quantitative 5'-RACE produced these TCR beta libraries. TCRdb reanalysed the 5' RACE reads using MiXCR and keeps one entry per CDR3 protein. Among roughly 450,000 distinct CDR3 sequences listed, 25% to 30% were seen once. The rearrangement links TRBV5-6 to TRBJ1-1; the D is unclear. This clonotype was sampled from a male donor with ankylosing spondylitis. Sequencing was done on a sample of blood, either unsorted or a sorted T cell fraction (not recorded which). This chain's CDR3 is CSSSQGTELEAFF. In nucleotides, the CDR3 is TGTTCCAGCAGCCAAGGCACAGAACTTGAAGCTTTCTTT.